This entry concerns a single TCR beta chain. Its antigen is not yet known. It has no much larger one-base neighbor in the sample; base qualities were not kept. PBMC libraries used mostly approximately 450 ng of input genomic DNA for deep sequencing, with six replicates per sample. The immunoSEQ hsTCRbeta kit was used to prepare TCRbeta libraries according to the manufacturer's instructions. The completed libraries were mixed into a single pool at 3 nM, then sequenced with an Illumina NovaSeq 6000 S4 flow cell. Per the original workflow: The immunoSEQ Analyzer was used for raw data preprocessing and quality control. The analysis was restricted to productive rearrangements, with each unique CDR3 amino acid sequence defining a clonotype. Using the R package tcR, the researchers computed the Gini-Simpson index as their estimate of repertoire clonality. Gini indices were compared with Student's t test, and associations with tumor size change were assessed by Pearson correlation. TCRdb mirrors the immuneACCESS table, restricted to in-frame sequences. Some clones are absent from its copies; in checked studies, under half trace to an unresolved V gene, and the reason for the others is unknown. D and trimming come from the DNA, and the V and J calls and clone size come from that table. This sample holds about 9,600 clones; 60% to 80% were observed only once. The top ten constitute under 5% of the sample.

Interpreted using the paper, the time point label stands for: after neoadjuvant nivolumab, at surgical resection. None of the patients had received prior systemic or radiation treatment, and all were newly diagnosed with stage II-IVA oral cavity squamous cell carcinoma. The cohort was made up of patients with locally advanced, HPV-negative oral cavity squamous cell carcinoma. Peripheral blood mononuclear cells were analyzed directly and were not maintained or expanded in culture. The samples were obtained from a longitudinal correlative study of a single-arm phase II trial testing neoadjuvant nivolumab in oral cavity squamous cell carcinoma. Subject-matched pre- and post-treatment PBMCs and tumors from three responders and three non-responders were subjected to genomic DNA-based TCRbeta sequencing. Peripheral blood mononuclear cells were collected before nivolumab treatment and were collected again after treatment, at the time of surgery. Genomic DNA was isolated from PBMCs using the Maxwell RSC DNA from Cells kit.

This entry is derived from a study of neoadjuvant anti-PD-1 for oral cavity cancer (dated by TCRdb to the early 2020s). Context from the whole study: Before curative-intent surgical resection, most patients were given three to four biweekly doses of nivolumab at 3 mg/kg. For patients who did not progress, a fourth nivolumab dose was given around day 43, followed by definitive surgical resection on days 50-56. The parent correlative cohort included roughly 12 patients, with an approximately 35% response rate. Under RECIST 1.1, a patient counted as a responder if showing complete response, partial response or stable disease, and as a non-responder if showing progression. What the authors observed across the whole study: Within PBMCs, T cell clonality (Gini index) was significantly higher in non-responders than responders after neoadjuvant nivolumab. A higher pretreatment blood Treg/Th17 ratio correlated with both higher pretreatment blood TCRbeta clonality and lower post-treatment tumor TCRbeta clonality. Only a few patients per response group were included in the TCR analyses, and the authors called for validation in larger cohorts.

CDR1 SGHDN and CDR2 FVKESK are derived from the germline V gene. Trimming at the junction amounts to 1 base on V and 1 base on J, and the germline ends lie 10 bases apart. The cysteine opens and the phenylalanine closes a CDR3 of 15 amino acids. Solely the CDR3 DNA is kept, with 45 bases framed from the first base. The material sequenced was PBMCs, taken after nivolumab (anti-PD-1) treatment. This receptor chain uses TRBV14 and TRBJ1-1; too little of a D gene remains to name it. The clonotype comes from a person aged 35-79 years with oral cavity squamous cell carcinoma. The DNA sequence is as follows: TGTGCCAGCAGCCAAGTCTCCGGATCGAACACTGAAGCTTTCTTT. Protein translation: CASSQVSGSNTEAFF.